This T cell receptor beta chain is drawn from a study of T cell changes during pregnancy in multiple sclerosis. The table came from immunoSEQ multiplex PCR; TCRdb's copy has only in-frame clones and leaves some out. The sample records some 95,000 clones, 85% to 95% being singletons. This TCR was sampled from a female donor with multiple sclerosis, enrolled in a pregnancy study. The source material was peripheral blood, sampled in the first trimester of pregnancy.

In nucleotides, the CDR3 is TGTGCCAGCAGCGACTGGACTAGCGGGAGTGCCGAGCAGTACTTC. It is translated as CASSDWTSGSAEQYF. V usage is TRBV7-9 and J usage is TRBJ2-7; 13 bases agree with TRBD2. This CDR3 has 15 residues. The ends lost 5 bases at V and 6 bases at J; junction bases unmatched: 7. Germline V gene data show CDR1 as SEHNR and CDR2 as FQNEAQ (reference sequence).